Shown below are 23 T cell receptor beta chains from a single sample sequenced in a study of blood T cell repertoires in COVID-19. Produced via immunoSEQ multiplex PCR; TCRdb's table is partial and in-frame only. Among fewer than 120,000 clones listed, approximately 79% were seen once. Sequenced input: peripheral blood. These receptor sequences come from a woman at least 80 years old with active or convalescent COVID-19.

The chain joins TRBV24-1 to TRBJ1-1; tentative D call: TRBD1 (5 bases). Trimming removed 9 bases from V and 4 bases from J, with 11 bases in between. The CDR3 totals 12 residues. The germline CDR1 and CDR2 sequences are KGHDR and SFDVKD. The CDR3 DNA reads as TGTGCCACCCGTGGGGGGGGCACTGAAGCTTTCTTT. This gives the protein CATRGGGTEAFF.

The chain employs TRBV7-9 and TRBJ1-2; TRBD1 might be the D (5 bases). This CDR3 contains 14 residues. Germline V lookup: CDR1 SEHNR, CDR2 FQNEAQ (reference sequence). Trimming took 0 bases from V and 8 from J, leaving 13 bases between them. The CDR3 is CASSLADRMRGYTF. The CDR3 DNA is TGTGCCAGCAGCTTAGCCGACAGAATGAGGGGCTACACCTTC.

The rearrangement links TRBV7-8 to TRBJ2-7; no firm D call. The CDR3 spans 12 residues. CDR1 and CDR2 (germline): SGHVS, FQNEAQ. Trimming cost V 1 base and J 4 bases, with 5 bases left between them. The CDR3 bases are TGTGCCAGCAGCTTAGAACGGTACGAGCAGTACTTC. Translating gives CASSLERYEQYF.

V usage is TRBV18 and J usage is TRBJ2-7, with 7 bases that match TRBD1. The V gene's germline CDR1 is KGHSH and CDR2 LQKENI. V shed 3 bases, J shed 3 bases, and the junction held 5 bases outside the gene matches. This CDR3 contains 14 residues. CDR3 protein: CASSPTGQDYEQYF. CDR3 in DNA: TGTGCCAGCTCACCTACCGGACAGGACTACGAGCAGTACTTC.

This chain joins TRBV2 and TRBJ2-2; 7 bases match TRBD1. Germline CDR1 and CDR2: SNHLY and FYNNEI. Trimming took 8 bases from V and 5 from J; bases not matched to a gene: 5. CDR3 length: 13 residues. The CDR3, as DNA: TGTGCCAGCGGAAACAGGGGAACCGGGGAGCTGTTTTTT. Its translation is CASGNRGTGELFF.

The chain couples TRBV19 to TRBJ2-5, with D possibly matching TRBD1 (6 bases). Germline V gene data show CDR1 as LNHDA and CDR2 as SQIVND (reference sequence). The CDR3 covers 13 residues. V lost 6 bases and J lost 1, with 9 bases in between. This chain's CDR3 is CASRGQSQETQYF. The DNA of the CDR3 is TGTGCCAGTAGAGGACAGAGCCAAGAGACCCAGTACTTC.

The chain carries TRBV10-2 and TRBJ2-7; D call uncertain. The CDR3 covers 13 residues. The V gene's germline CDR1 is WSHSY and CDR2 SAAADI. Deletions cut 3 bases from V and 2 bases from J, with 8 bases between. CDR3 loop: CASSDQAPYEQYF. The CDR3 region has the DNA TGCGCCAGCAGTGACCAGGCTCCCTACGAGCAGTACTTC.

The V and J genes are TRBV5-1 and TRBJ1-2, with D perhaps TRBD1 (5 bases). Germline V gene data show CDR1 as SGHRS and CDR2 as YFSETQ. The CDR3 is made up of 15 amino acids. V was shortened by 4 bases and J by 8 bases, with 21 bases between the two germline ends. In nucleotides, the CDR3 is TGCGCCAGCAGCCCAACGGGGGGGAATGGGCTGGGCTACACCTTC. As protein: CASSPTGGNGLGYTF.

The rearrangement joins TRBV5-4 to TRBJ2-7; unclear D gene. Trimming took off 0 bases at V and 3 bases at J, with 7 bases between the two ends. The length of the CDR3 is 13 residues. The V gene's germline CDR1 is SGHNT and CDR2 YYREEE (reference sequence). The CDR3 DNA follows: TGTGCCAGCAGCTTGGGCAGAAACTACGAGCAGTACTTC. Translating gives CASSLGRNYEQYF.

CDR3 sequence reads: CASSLAGPISGANVLTF. The CDR3, as DNA: TGTGCCAGCAGTTTAGCGGGTCCCATCTCTGGGGCCAACGTCCTGACTTTC. The chain is built from TRBV28 and TRBJ2-6; TRBD2 is a possible D gene (5 bases). The CDR3 runs 17 residues. CDR1 is MDHEN and CDR2 is SYDVKM in the germline V gene. Trimming cost V 2 bases and J 0 bases, with 11 bases left between them.

J is TRBJ2-1 and V is TRBV28, with 7 nucleotides matching TRBD2. Germline V CDR1 and CDR2: MDHEN, SYDVKM. The CDR3 contains 19 residues. Germline trimming cut 6 bases from V and 0 bases from J; bases unmatched to any gene: 17. CDR3 residues: CASSHLRPRGGSSYNEQFF. DNA for the CDR3: TGTGCCAGCAGCCACCTAAGGCCAAGGGGCGGGAGCTCCTACAATGAGCAGTTCTTC.

This chain links TRBV5-4 with TRBJ1-4; D unclear. The CDR3 spans 15 residues. V lost 4 bases, J lost 0 bases, and 10 bases lay in between. Germline CDR1 is SGHNT and CDR2 is YYREEE (reference sequence). DNA of the CDR3: TGTGCCAGCAGCCCTACAGTAGCAACTAATGAAAAACTGTTTTTT. It yields the protein CASSPTVATNEKLFF.

The rearrangement uses TRBV14 and TRBJ2-7; the D gene is possibly TRBD1 (6 bases). The CDR3 is 16 amino acids. The V gene's germline CDR1 is SGHDN and CDR2 FVKESK. Trimming left V 0 bases short and J 2 bases short, with 14 bases between. The CDR3 region has the DNA TGTGCCAGCAGCCAAGATCGACAGGCGTCCCCCTACGAGCAGTACTTC. This translates into CASSQDRQASPYEQYF.

This chain's CDR3 is CASRRPGGREQYF. The CDR3 DNA reads TGTGCCAGCAGGCGCCCGGGAGGCCGCGAGCAGTACTTC. V and J are TRBV3-1 (or the pseudogene TRBV3-2) and TRBJ2-7; 7 bases align to TRBD2. V dropped 6 bases and J dropped 6; count of bases not matched to a gene: 8. Germline V CDR1 and CDR2: LGHDT, YNNKEL (reference sequence). The CDR3 is 13 amino acids.

This clone has just a few counts. The chain carries TRBV3-1 (or the pseudogene TRBV3-2) and TRBJ1-4; tentatively, D is TRBD1 (5 bases). This CDR3 spans 14 amino acids. CDR1 and CDR2 (germline): LGHDT, YNNKEL (reference sequence). V was clipped by 4 bases and J by 8 bases, with 14 bases between them. CDR3 sequence (DNA): TGTGCCAGCAGCCGCTTGGGGGGGAACGAAAAACTGTTTTTT. Its protein is CASSRLGGNEKLFF.

CDR3 coding DNA: TGTGCCAGCAGTCCCCGGACTAGCGGTTCCTACAATGAGCAGTTCTTC. As protein: CASSPRTSGSYNEQFF. V and J are TRBV27 and TRBJ2-1, with TRBD2 identical over 10 bases. V dropped 5 bases and J dropped 1; count of bases not matched to a gene: 5. CDR3 length: 16 residues. Germline V gene lookup returns CDR1 MNHEY and CDR2 SMNVEV (reference sequence).

Here the CDR3 reads CAISEDRGSANTEAFF. In DNA form, the CDR3 reads TGTGCCATCAGTGAAGATCGTGGCAGCGCGAACACTGAAGCTTTCTTT. The chain carries TRBV10-3 and TRBJ1-1; D is unclear. V lost 3 bases to trimming and J lost 1 base, with 15 bases between them. The CDR3 sequence is 16 residues long. Germline V gives CDR1 ENHRY, CDR2 SYGVKD.

J is TRBJ2-3 and V is TRBV5-1; 8 bases are shared with TRBD1. The CDR3 consists of 15 residues. Germline V gene data show CDR1 as SGHRS and CDR2 as YFSETQ. V shed 4 bases, J shed 4 bases, and the junction held 8 bases outside the gene matches. The CDR3 sequence is CASSLGRTGPDTQYF. In nucleotides, the CDR3 is TGCGCCAGCAGCCTAGGGAGGACAGGGCCAGATACGCAGTATTTT.

The chain carries TRBV5-6 and TRBJ2-7; D is unresolved. Germline CDR1 reads SGHDT; CDR2 reads YYEEEE. This CDR3 comprises 12 residues. Trimming stripped 1 base from V and 1 base from J, with 3 bases between. The chain's CDR3 is CASSLLSYEQYF. The CDR3 DNA follows: TGTGCCAGCAGCTTGCTTTCCTACGAGCAGTACTTC.

The chain links TRBV7-7 to TRBJ2-5; a weak D match, TRBD2 (6 bases). CDR3 length equals 13 residues. V lost 5 bases and J lost 4, with 11 bases in between. CDR1 and CDR2 from the germline V gene are SSHAT and FNYEAQ (reference sequence). CDR3 loop: CASSVRELETQYF. CDR3 bases: TGTGCCAGCAGCGTCCGGGAGTTAGAGACCCAGTACTTC. The entire variable domain, with the rest obtained from reference TRBV7-7 and TRBJ2-5, is as follows: GAGVSQSPRYKVTKRGQDVTLRCDPISSHATLYWYQQALGQGPEFLTYFNYEAQPDKSGLPSDRFSAERPEGSISTLTIQRTEQRDSAMYRCASSVRELETQYFGPGTRLLVL.

This clone was seen just once. The rearrangement links TRBV4-1 to TRBJ2-1; 13 nucleotides match TRBD2. This CDR3 has 17 residues. Germline CDR1 reads MGHRA; CDR2 reads YSYEKL. The V segment lost 7 bases and the J segment 5 bases; nucleotides outside the gene matches: 11. The CDR3 protein is CASTPKGLAGLNNEQFF. The CDR3 DNA reads TGCGCCAGCACCCCGAAGGGACTAGCGGGGCTAAACAATGAGCAGTTCTTC.

The V call is TRBV24-1, the J call TRBJ2-1; TRBD2 aligns across 7 bases. The CDR3 runs to 12 residues. Per the germline V gene, CDR1 is KGHDR and CDR2 is SFDVKD. Losses at the gene ends were 1 base for V and 15 bases for J; bases not matched to a gene: 5. In nucleotides, the CDR3 is TGTGCCACCAGTGATTTCGGGGGGATCCCGTTCTTC. It codes for CATSDFGGIPFF.

The CDR3 region has the DNA TGTGCCAGCAGCTTAGTAGCGTCCTCCTACAATGAGCAGTTCTTC. Amino acids: CASSLVASSYNEQFF. The rearrangement uses TRBV7-2 and TRBJ2-1; D possibly corresponds to TRBD2 (5 bases). The germline V gene has CDR1 SGHTA and CDR2 FQGNSA. The length of the CDR3 is 15 residues. The ends were cut back, 1 base at V and 0 bases at J, with 7 bases in the middle.